One sample yielded the 10 T cell receptor beta chains listed below, sequenced in a study of T cell responses to AZD1222 COVID-19 vaccine. Sequencing was performed with immunoSEQ multiplex PCR; in TCRdb, only in-frame clones are kept and a portion is missing. This sample carries some 190,000 clones, 90% to 95% of them seen once, and the ten largest clones take over 1.5%. The material sequenced was peripheral blood, taken 28 days after the second dose of the MenACWY control vaccine. These receptors came from an adult who received the MenACWY meningococcal vaccine as a control.

This chain joins TRBV7-6 and TRBJ2-5; D not resolved. In germline, CDR1 is SGHVS, CDR2 FNYEAQ. CDR3 length: 14 residues. V was cut by 1 base and J by 4 bases, with 10 bases left in between. In nucleotides, the CDR3 is TGTGCCAGCAGCTTAGGTGGCAGGTCAGAGACCCAGTACTTC. This translates into CASSLGGRSETQYF.

The rearrangement joins TRBV6-5 to TRBJ1-6; D gene unclear. V lost 6 bases to trimming and J lost 7 bases, with 10 bases between them. Germline V gene sequence: CDR1 MNHEY, CDR2 SVGAGI. The CDR3 has 13 residues. The CDR3 protein is CASSTLANSPLHF. The CDR3 coding sequence is TGTGCCAGCAGCACGTTGGCCAATTCACCCCTCCACTTT.

This clone has a single count. This chain links TRBV27 with TRBJ2-3, with D perhaps matching TRBD1 (6 bases). There are 16 residues in the CDR3. Trimming took 7 bases from V and 1 from J, leaving 18 bases between them. Germline lookup yields CDR1 MNHEY and CDR2 SMNVEV (reference sequence). The CDR3 coding sequence is TGTGCCAGCACCCAAATAGGGACATTAGGCACAGATACGCAGTATTTT. Translation gives CASTQIGTLGTDTQYF.

The rearrangement joins TRBV28 to TRBJ1-5; no definite D call. Germline assignment: CDR1 MDHEN and CDR2 SYDVKM. With 6 bases removed from V and 1 base from J, the gap between germline ends came to 13 bases. CDR3 length: 15 amino acids. This CDR3 reads CASSPPALSNQPQHF. The CDR3 coding sequence is TGTGCCAGCAGCCCCCCCGCATTAAGCAATCAGCCCCAGCATTTT.

The chain joins TRBV28 to TRBJ1-6; D is uncertain. From germline, CDR1 is MDHEN and CDR2 SYDVKM. The CDR3 loop spans 14 amino acids. The V end lost 3 bases, the J end lost 5 bases, and 8 bases lay between the germline ends. The DNA of the CDR3 is TGTGCCAGCAGTTTTGCGCAGAATAATTCACCCCTCCACTTT. Its translation: CASSFAQNNSPLHF.

The chain links TRBV4-3 to TRBJ1-4; TRBD1 is a possible D gene (6 bases). Germline V lookup: CDR1 LGHNA, CDR2 YSLEER. The CDR3 covers 15 residues. Trimming took off 0 bases at V and 7 bases at J, with 12 bases between the two ends. The CDR3 DNA sequence: TGCGCCAGCAGCCAAGAATCCAGGGGATCTGAAAAACTGTTTTTT. Translating it yields CASSQESRGSEKLFF.

This clone was seen just once. The chain employs TRBV4-2 and TRBJ2-3, with 9 positions matching TRBD2. Germline V gives CDR1 LGHNA, CDR2 YNFKEQ. With V trimmed by 4 bases and J by 4 bases, 18 bases remained unmatched. CDR3 length: 19 amino acids. The CDR3 loop is CASSREERGASRGADTQYF. CDR3 sequence (DNA): TGTGCCAGCAGCCGGGAGGAGCGGGGGGCCTCTCGGGGCGCAGATACGCAGTATTTT.

The chain couples TRBV20-1 to TRBJ2-7, with D perhaps TRBD2 (5 bases). This CDR3 contains 11 residues. V lost 3 bases to trimming and J lost 5 bases, with 8 bases between them. Germline CDR1 and CDR2: DFQATT and SNEGSKA (reference sequence). CDR3: CSARDFNEQYF. The CDR3 DNA sequence: TGCAGTGCTAGGGACTTTAACGAGCAGTACTTC.

The chain combines TRBV4-3 with TRBJ2-4; TRBD2 matches at 7 bases. Germline CDR1 LGHNA, CDR2 YSLEER. CDR3 size: 16 residues. V shed 0 bases, J shed 1 base, and the junction held 3 bases outside the gene matches. The CDR3 DNA reads as TGCGCCAGCAGCCAAGAGACCGGGGGGGCCAAAAACATTCAGTACTTC. It is translated as CASSQETGGAKNIQYF.

This rearrangement joins TRBV15 to TRBJ1-5; 9 bases agree with TRBD1. The CDR3 totals 17 residues. The V and J ends lost 2 bases and 1 base, in that order; junction bases with no gene match: 6. Germline-derived CDR1 and CDR2 are LNHNV and YYDKDF (reference sequence). The CDR3 spells CATSRYATGGSNQPQHF. The CDR3 bases are TGTGCCACCAGCAGATATGCCACAGGGGGCAGCAATCAGCCCCAGCATTTT.